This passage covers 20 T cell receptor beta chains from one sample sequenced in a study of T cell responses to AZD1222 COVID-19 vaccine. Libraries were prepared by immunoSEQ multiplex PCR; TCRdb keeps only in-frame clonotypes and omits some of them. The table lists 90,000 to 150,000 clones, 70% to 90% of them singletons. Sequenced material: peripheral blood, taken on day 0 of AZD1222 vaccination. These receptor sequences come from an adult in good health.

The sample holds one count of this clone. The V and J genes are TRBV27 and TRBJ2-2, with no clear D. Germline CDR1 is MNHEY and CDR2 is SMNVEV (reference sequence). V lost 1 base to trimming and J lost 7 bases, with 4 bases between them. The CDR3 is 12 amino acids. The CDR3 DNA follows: TGTGCCAGCAGTTTATTCCACGGGGAGCTGTTTTTT. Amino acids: CASSLFHGELFF.

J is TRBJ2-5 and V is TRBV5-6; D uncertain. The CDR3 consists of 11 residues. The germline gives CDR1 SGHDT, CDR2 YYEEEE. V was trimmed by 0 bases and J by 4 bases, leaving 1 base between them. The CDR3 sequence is CASSLVETQYF. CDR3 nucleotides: TGTGCCAGCAGCTTGGTAGAGACCCAGTACTTC.

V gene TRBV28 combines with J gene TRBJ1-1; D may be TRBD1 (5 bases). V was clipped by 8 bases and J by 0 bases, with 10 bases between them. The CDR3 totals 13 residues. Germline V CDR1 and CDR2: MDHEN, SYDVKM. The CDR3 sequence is CASSGPLNTEAFF. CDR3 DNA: TGTGCCAGCTCGGGACCGTTGAACACTGAAGCTTTCTTT.

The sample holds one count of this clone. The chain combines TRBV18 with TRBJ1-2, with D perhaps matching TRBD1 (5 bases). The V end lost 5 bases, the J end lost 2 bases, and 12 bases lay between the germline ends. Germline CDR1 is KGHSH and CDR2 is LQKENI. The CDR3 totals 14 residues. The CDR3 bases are TGTGCCAGCTCAACGGACAAGGGGAACTATGGCTACACCTTC. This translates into CASSTDKGNYGYTF.

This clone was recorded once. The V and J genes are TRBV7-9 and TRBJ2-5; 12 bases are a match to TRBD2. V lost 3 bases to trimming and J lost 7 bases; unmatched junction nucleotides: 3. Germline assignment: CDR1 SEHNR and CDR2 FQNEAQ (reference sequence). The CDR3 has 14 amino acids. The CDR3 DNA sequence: TGTGCCAGCAGCTTGGCTAGCGGGGGGGTGACCCAGTACTTC. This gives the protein CASSLASGGVTQYF.

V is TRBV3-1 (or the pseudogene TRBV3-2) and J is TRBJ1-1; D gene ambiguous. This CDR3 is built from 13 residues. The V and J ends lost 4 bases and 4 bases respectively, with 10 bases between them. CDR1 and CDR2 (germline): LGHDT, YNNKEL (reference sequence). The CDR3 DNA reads TGTGCCAGCAGCCCCTGGACGGCCACTGAAGCTTTCTTT. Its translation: CASSPWTATEAFF.

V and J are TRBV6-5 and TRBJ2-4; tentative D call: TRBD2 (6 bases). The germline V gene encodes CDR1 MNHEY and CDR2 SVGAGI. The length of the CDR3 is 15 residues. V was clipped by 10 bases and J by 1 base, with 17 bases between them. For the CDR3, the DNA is TGTGCCAACCTCCGGGGCCGGGGGGCCAAAAACATTCAGTACTTC. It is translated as CANLRGRGAKNIQYF.

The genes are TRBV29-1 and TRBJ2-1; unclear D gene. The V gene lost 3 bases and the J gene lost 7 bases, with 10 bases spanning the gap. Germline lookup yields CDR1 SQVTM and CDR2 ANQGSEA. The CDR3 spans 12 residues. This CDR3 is CSVDGPWNEQFF. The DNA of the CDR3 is TGCAGCGTTGATGGTCCCTGGAATGAGCAGTTCTTC.

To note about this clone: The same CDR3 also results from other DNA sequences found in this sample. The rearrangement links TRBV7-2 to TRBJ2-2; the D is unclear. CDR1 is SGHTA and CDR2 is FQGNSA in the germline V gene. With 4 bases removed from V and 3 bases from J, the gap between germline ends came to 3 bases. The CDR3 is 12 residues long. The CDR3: CASSSYTGELFF. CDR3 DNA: TGTGCCAGCAGCTCGTACACCGGGGAGCTGTTTTTT.

The CDR3 DNA reads as TGTGCCAGCAGTTTATCCCGGGGGGCCCGCTACGAGCAGTACTTC. Translating it yields CASSLSRGARYEQYF. This rearrangement joins TRBV28 to TRBJ2-7; D may be TRBD2 (7 bases). This CDR3 has 15 amino acids. Looked up from germline, CDR1 is MDHEN and CDR2 is SYDVKM. V dropped 1 base and J dropped 3 bases, with 13 bases sitting between them.

The CDR3 region has the DNA TGTGCCAGCAGCCAAGTTCAGGACAGGGGTGGCTACACCTTC. Amino acid sequence: CASSQVQDRGGYTF. J is TRBJ1-2 and V is TRBV4-2; 9 bases map to TRBD1. Germline CDR1 reads LGHNA; CDR2 reads YNFKEQ. This CDR3 comprises 14 residues. J lost 7 bases, V lost 1 base, and 4 bases had no gene match.

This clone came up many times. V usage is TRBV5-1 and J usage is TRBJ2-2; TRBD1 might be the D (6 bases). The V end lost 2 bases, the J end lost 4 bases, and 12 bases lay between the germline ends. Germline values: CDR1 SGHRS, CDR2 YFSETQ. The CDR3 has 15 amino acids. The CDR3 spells CASSFGAGVTGELFF. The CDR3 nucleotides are TGCGCCAGCAGCTTTGGGGCAGGGGTCACCGGGGAGCTGTTTTTT.

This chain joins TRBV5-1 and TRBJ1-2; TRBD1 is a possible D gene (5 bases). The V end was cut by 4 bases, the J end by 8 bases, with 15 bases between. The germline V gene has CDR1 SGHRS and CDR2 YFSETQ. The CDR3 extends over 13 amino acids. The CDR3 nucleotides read TGCGCCAGCAGCCCCGGGGCTGGAAGCGGCTACACCTTC. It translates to CASSPGAGSGYTF.

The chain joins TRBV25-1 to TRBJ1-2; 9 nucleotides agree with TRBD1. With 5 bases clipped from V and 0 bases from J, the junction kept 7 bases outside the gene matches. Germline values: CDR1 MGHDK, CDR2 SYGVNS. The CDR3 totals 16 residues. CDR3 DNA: TGTGCCAGCAGTCAAGGACAGGGGTTAGCTAACTATGGCTACACCTTC. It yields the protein CASSQGQGLANYGYTF.

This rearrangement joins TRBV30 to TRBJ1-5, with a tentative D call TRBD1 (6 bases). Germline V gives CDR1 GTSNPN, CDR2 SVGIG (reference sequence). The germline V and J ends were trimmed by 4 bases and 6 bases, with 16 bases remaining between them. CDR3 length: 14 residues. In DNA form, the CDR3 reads TGTGCCTGGACGTCACAGGGTCTAGGTCAGCCCCAGCATTTT. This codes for CAWTSQGLGQPQHF.

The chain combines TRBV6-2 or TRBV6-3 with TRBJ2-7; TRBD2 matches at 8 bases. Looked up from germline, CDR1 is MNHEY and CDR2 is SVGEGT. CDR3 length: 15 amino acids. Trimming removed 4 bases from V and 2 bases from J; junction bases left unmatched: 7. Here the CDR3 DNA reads TGTGCCAGCAGTTCCCTTCGAGCGGGGGCCTACGAGCAGTACTTC. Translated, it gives CASSSLRAGAYEQYF.

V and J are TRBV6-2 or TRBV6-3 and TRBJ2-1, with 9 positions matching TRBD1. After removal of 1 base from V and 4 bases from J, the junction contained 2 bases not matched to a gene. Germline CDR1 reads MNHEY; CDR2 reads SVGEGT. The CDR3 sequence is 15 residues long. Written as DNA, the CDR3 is TGTGCCAGCAGTTACTTAGGACAGGGGTACAATGAGCAGTTCTTC. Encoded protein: CASSYLGQGYNEQFF.

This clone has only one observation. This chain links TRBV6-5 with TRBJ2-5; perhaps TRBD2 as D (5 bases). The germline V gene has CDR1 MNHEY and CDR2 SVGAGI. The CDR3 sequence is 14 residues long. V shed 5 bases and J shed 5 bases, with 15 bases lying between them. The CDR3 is CASSRLGSGETQYF. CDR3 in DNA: TGTGCCAGCAGTCGCCTTGGGTCGGGGGAGACCCAGTACTTC.

CDR3 sequence: CSGGTGELEAFF. The CDR3 nucleotides are TGCAGTGGGGGGACAGGGGAACTGGAAGCTTTCTTT. This chain connects TRBV29-1 to TRBJ1-1, with 10 positions matching TRBD1. CDR1 is SQVTM and CDR2 is ANQGSEA in the germline V gene. The CDR3 consists of 12 residues.

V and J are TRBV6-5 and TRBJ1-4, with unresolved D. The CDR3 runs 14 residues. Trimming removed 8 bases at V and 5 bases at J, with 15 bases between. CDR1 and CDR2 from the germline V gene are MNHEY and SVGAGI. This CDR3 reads CASQAQIGNEKLFF. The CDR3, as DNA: TGTGCCAGCCAGGCCCAAATAGGGAATGAAAAACTGTTTTTT.